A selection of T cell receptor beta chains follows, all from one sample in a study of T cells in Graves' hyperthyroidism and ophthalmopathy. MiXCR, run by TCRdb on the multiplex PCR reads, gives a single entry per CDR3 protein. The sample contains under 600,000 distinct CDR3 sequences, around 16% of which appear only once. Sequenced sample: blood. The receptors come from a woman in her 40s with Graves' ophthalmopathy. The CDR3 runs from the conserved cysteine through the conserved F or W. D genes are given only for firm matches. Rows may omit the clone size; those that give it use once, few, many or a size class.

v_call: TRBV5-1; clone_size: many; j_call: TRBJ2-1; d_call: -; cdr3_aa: CASSLEASYNEQFF; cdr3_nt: TGCGCCAGCAGCTTGGAGGCCTCCTACAATGAGCAGTTCTTC
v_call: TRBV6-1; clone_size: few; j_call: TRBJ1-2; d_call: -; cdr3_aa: CASRSTGGLYGYTF; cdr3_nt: TGTGCCAGCAGGTCAACTGGAGGGCTTTATGGCTACACCTTC
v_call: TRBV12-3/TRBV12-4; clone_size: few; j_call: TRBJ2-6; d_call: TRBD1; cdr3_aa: CASSFTGGASGANVLTF; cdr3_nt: TGTGCCAGCAGTTTTACAGGGGGCGCGTCTGGGGCCAACGTCCTGACTTTC
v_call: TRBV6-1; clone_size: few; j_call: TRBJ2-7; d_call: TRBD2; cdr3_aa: CASTSGEAYEQYF; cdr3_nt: TGTGCCAGCACAAGCGGGGAGGCCTACGAGCAGTACTTC
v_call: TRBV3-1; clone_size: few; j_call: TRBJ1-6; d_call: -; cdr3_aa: CASSQSETSALHF; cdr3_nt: TGTGCCAGCAGCCAATCAGAGACCTCAGCCCTCCACTTT
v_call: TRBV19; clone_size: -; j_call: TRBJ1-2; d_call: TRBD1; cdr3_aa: CASSIGGQGYRGYTF; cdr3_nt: TGTGCCAGTAGTATTGGCGGACAGGGGTATCGTGGCTACACCTTC
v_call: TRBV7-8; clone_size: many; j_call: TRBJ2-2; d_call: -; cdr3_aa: CASSGYGLTGELFF; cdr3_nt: TGTGCCAGCAGCGGTTATGGGTTAACCGGGGAGCTGTTTTTT
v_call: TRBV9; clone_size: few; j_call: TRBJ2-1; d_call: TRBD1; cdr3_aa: CASSGRDRFEEQFF; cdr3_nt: TGTGCCAGCAGCGGCCGGGACAGGTTTGAGGAGCAGTTCTTC
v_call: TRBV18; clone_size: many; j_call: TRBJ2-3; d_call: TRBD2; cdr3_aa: CASSPPLLAGEQYF; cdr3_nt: TGTGCCAGCTCACCACCTCTACTAGCGGGGGAACAGTATTTT
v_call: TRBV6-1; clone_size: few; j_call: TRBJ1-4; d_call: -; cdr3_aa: CASPEKLFF; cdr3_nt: TGTGCCAGCCCGGAAAAACTGTTTTTT
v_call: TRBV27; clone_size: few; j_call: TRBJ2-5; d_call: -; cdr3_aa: CASSIASANQETQYF; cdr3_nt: TGTGCCAGCAGTATTGCGTCGGCGAACCAAGAGACCCAGTACTTC
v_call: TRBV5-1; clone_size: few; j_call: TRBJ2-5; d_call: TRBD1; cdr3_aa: CASSHGQGQETQYF; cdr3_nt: TGCGCCAGCAGCCACGGACAGGGCCAAGAGACCCAGTACTTC
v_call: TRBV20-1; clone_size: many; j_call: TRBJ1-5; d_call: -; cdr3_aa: CSARDGTQRNQPQHF; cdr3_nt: TGCAGTGCTAGAGATGGGACCCAAAGGAATCAGCCCCAGCATTTT
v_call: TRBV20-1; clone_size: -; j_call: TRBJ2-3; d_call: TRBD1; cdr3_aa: CSAGGQGGTDTQYF; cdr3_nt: TGCAGTGCTGGAGGACAGGGGGGTACAGATACGCAGTATTTT
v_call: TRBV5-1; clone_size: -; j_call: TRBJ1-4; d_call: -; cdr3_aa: CASSLSHLNEKLFF; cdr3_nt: TGCGCCAGCAGCTTAAGCCACCTGAATGAAAAACTGTTTTTT
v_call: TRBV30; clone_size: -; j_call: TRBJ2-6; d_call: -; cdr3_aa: CATDSGANVLTF; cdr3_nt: TGTGCCACCGATTCTGGGGCCAACGTCCTGACTTTC
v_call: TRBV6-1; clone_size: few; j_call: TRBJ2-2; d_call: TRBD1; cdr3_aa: CASSMRDRAGELFF; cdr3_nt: TGTGCCAGCAGTATGCGGGACAGGGCCGGGGAGCTGTTTTTT
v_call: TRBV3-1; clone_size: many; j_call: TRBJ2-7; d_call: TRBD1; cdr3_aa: CAVSSGTGKFHEQYF; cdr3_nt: TGTGCAGTTTCGTCCGGGACAGGGAAGTTCCACGAGCAGTACTTC
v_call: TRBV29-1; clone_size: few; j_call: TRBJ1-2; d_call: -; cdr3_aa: CSAGMGSMSYTF; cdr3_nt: TGCAGCGCTGGGATGGGATCTATGAGCTACACCTTC
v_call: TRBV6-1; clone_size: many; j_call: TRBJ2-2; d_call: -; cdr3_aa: CASTPPNTGELFF; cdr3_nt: TGTGCCAGCACGCCCCCGAACACCGGGGAGCTGTTTTTT
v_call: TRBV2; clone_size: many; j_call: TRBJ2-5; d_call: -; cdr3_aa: CASSEALWGYQETQYF; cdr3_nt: TGTGCCAGCAGTGAAGCGCTCTGGGGGTACCAAGAGACCCAGTACTTC
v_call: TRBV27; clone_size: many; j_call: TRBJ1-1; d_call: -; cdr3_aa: CASSPTPGAGAFF; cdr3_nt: TGTGCCAGCAGTCCGACCCCGGGGGCAGGCGCTTTCTTT
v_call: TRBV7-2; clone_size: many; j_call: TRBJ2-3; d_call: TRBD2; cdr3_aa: CASSLVGSSGGTDTQYF; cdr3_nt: TGTGCCAGCAGCTTAGTAGGATCTAGCGGGGGCACAGATACGCAGTATTTT
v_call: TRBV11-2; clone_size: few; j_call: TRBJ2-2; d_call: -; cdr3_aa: CASSPARGYTGELFF; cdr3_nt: TGTGCCAGCAGCCCAGCCAGGGGATACACCGGGGAGCTGTTTTTT
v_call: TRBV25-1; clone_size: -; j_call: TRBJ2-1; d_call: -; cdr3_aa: CASSRVGYNEQFF; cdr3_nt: TGTGCCAGCAGTAGGGTTGGCTACAATGAGCAGTTCTTC
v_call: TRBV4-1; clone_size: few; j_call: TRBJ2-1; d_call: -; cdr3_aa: CASSQQEKQFF; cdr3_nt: TGCGCCAGCAGCCAGCAAGAGAAGCAGTTCTTC
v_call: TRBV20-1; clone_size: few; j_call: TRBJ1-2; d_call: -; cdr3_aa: CSARMVGYGYTF; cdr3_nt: TGCAGTGCTAGAATGGTTGGCTATGGCTACACCTTC
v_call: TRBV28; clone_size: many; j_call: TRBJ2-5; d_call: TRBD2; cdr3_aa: CASSPSGGLAGETQYF; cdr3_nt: TGTGCCAGCAGCCCCTCGGGGGGACTAGCGGGAGAGACCCAGTACTTC
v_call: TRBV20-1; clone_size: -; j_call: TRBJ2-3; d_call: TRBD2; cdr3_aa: CSARGQSGRGDTQYF; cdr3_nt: TGCAGTGCTAGAGGCCAGAGCGGGAGGGGAGATACGCAGTATTTT
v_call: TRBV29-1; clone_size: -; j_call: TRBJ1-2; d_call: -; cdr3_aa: CSVGETPHGYTF; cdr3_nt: TGCAGCGTTGGGGAGACTCCCCATGGCTACACCTTC
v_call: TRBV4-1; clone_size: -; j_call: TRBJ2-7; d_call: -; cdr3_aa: CASSQAFVRQRALPRYEQYF; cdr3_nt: TGCGCCAGCAGCCAAGCTTTTGTTCGACAGCGTGCGCTACCTCGCTACGAGCAGTACTTC
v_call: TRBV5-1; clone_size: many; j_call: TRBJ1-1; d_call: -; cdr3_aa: CASSLEGRGGNLEAFF; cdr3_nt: TGCGCCAGCAGCTTGGAGGGAAGAGGGGGGAACCTTGAAGCTTTCTTT
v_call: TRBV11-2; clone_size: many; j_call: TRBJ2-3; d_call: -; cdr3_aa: CASSPRNTDTQYF; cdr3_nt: TGTGCCAGCAGCCCCCGGAACACAGATACGCAGTATTTT
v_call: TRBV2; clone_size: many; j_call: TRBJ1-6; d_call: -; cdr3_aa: CASRPDGVRSPLHF; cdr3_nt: TGTGCCAGCAGACCAGACGGGGTTCGTTCACCCCTCCACTTT
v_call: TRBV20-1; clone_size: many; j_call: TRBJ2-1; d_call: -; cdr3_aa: CSARDVASVYNEQFF; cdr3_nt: TGCAGTGCTAGAGATGTGGCTAGCGTGTACAATGAGCAGTTCTTC
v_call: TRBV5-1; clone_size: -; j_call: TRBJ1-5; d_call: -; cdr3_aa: CASSLEAGRDNQPQHF; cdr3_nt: TGCGCCAGCAGCTTGGAGGCAGGACGCGACAATCAGCCCCAGCATTTT
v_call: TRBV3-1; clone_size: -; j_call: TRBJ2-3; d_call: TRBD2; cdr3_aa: CASSQVLAGTSTDTQYF; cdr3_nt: TGTGCCAGCAGCCAAGTCCTAGCGGGTACTAGCACAGATACGCAGTATTTT
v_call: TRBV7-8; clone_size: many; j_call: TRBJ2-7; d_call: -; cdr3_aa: CASSSPRDGSSYEQYF; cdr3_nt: TGTGCCAGCAGCTCCCCCCGTGACGGGAGCTCCTACGAGCAGTACTTC
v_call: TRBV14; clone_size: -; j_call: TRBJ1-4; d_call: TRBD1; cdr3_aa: CASSRTGTGREKLFF; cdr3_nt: TGTGCCAGCAGCCGGACCGGGACAGGGCGTGAAAAACTGTTTTTT
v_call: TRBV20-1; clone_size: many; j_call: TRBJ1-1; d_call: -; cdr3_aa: CSARAEETYANNEAFF; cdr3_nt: TGCAGTGCTAGAGCCGAGGAGACCTACGCCAATAATGAAGCTTTCTTT
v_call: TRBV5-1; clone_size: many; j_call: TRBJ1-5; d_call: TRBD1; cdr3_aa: CASSLDRGPQHF; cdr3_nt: TGCGCCAGCAGCTTAGACAGGGGGCCCCAGCATTTT
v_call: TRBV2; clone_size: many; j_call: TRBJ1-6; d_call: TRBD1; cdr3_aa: CATRGDSSYNSPLHF; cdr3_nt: TGTGCCACCCGAGGGGACAGCTCCTATAATTCACCCCTCCACTTT
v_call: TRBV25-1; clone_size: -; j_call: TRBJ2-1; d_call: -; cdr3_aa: CASSDHPNQAIAYNEQFF; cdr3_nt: TGTGCCAGCAGTGACCACCCGAATCAGGCTATCGCCTACAATGAGCAGTTCTTC